Listed here are 26 T cell receptor beta chains from one sample, sequenced in a study of blood T cell repertoires in COVID-19. Produced via immunoSEQ multiplex PCR; TCRdb's table is partial and in-frame only. The repertoire includes 150,000 to 250,000 clones, roughly three quarters of them detected once, and 6% sits in the top ten. Sequencing was done on a sample of peripheral blood. These receptors were collected from a woman aged 35 to 49 with COVID-19, enrolled during active disease.

This chain uses TRBV3-1 (or the pseudogene TRBV3-2) with TRBJ1-1; D remains ambiguous. CDR1 is LGHDT, CDR2 YNNKEL, per germline (reference sequence). The CDR3 contains 18 residues. V lost 0 bases and J lost 4, with 21 bases in between. The CDR3 coding sequence is TGTGCCAGCAGCCAAGACACCGGGTCGCTGCCGGTGGGCACTGAAGCTTTCTTT. It translates to CASSQDTGSLPVGTEAFF.

The V call is TRBV7-2, the J call TRBJ1-1; unclear D gene. Germline CDR1 and CDR2: SGHTA and FQGNSA. The CDR3 length is 13 residues. The ends were cut back, 1 base at V and 4 bases at J, with 7 bases in the middle. The CDR3: CASSLGEGTEAFF. CDR3 nucleotides: TGTGCCAGCAGCTTAGGGGAGGGCACTGAAGCTTTCTTT.

The CDR3 reads CASGEIPYEQYF. CDR3 DNA sequence: TGTGCCAGCGGGGAGATCCCCTACGAGCAGTACTTC. V and J are TRBV6-5 and TRBJ2-7; a possible D gene is TRBD2 (5 bases). Germline V gives CDR1 MNHEY, CDR2 SVGAGI. The CDR3 sequence is 12 residues long. Trimming took 8 bases from V and 2 from J, leaving 10 bases between them.

V and J are TRBV10-3 and TRBJ2-4, with 7 bases lining up with TRBD2. The CDR3 contains 14 residues. Germline V gives CDR1 ENHRY, CDR2 SYGVKD. The V gene end was trimmed by 0 bases and the J gene end by 8 bases; junction bases not matched to a gene: 4. CDR3 sequence reads: CAISESGGIHIQYF. CDR3 DNA: TGTGCCATCAGTGAGTCGGGAGGGATCCACATTCAGTACTTC.

This rearrangement joins TRBV18 to TRBJ2-1; 8 bases fit TRBD2. The germline gives CDR1 KGHSH, CDR2 LQKENI. Trimming at V came to 6 bases and at J to 4 bases, leaving 8 bases not matched to a gene. The CDR3 sequence is 15 residues long. DNA of the CDR3: TGTGCCAGCTCGGAGCTAGCGGGCGAGTACAATGAGCAGTTCTTC. It specifies CASSELAGEYNEQFF.

The rearrangement joins TRBV12-3 or TRBV12-4 to TRBJ1-1; no firm D call. The CDR3 covers 13 residues. V was cut by 1 base and J by 8 bases, with 11 bases left in between. The CDR3 nucleotides read TGTGCCAGCAGTTTAGGGCCGATTAAAGAAGCTTTCTTT. It yields the protein CASSLGPIKEAFF.

In its sample, this clone was seen a few times. The CDR3 bases are TGCGCCAGCAGCTTTGCGGGAGGGCTGAATGAGCAGTTCTTC. Protein sequence: CASSFAGGLNEQFF. This rearrangement joins TRBV5-1 to TRBJ2-1, with 9 bases aligning to TRBD2. Germline lookup yields CDR1 SGHRS and CDR2 YFSETQ. CDR3 size: 14 residues. V shed 2 bases and J 7 bases; nucleotides not matched to a gene: 4. Together with reference TRBV5-1 and TRBJ2-1, the CDR3 gives the full variable domain: KAGVTQTPRYLIKTRGQQVTLSCSPISGHRSVSWYQQTPGQGLQFLFEYFSETQRNKGNFPGRFSGRQFSNSRSEMNVSTLELGDSALYLCASSFAGGLNEQFFGPGTRLTVL.

The chain is built from TRBV5-6 and TRBJ2-3, with 10 bases fitting TRBD2. Germline V gene sequence: CDR1 SGHDT, CDR2 YYEEEE. The CDR3 has 15 residues. Losses at the gene ends were 4 bases for V and 0 bases for J; bases not matched to a gene: 2. CDR3 coding DNA: TGTGCCAGCAGCATACTAGCGGGGAGCACAGATACGCAGTATTTT. Its translation: CASSILAGSTDTQYF. The full variable domain, completed using reference TRBV5-6 and TRBJ2-3, is DAGVTQSPTHLIKTRGQQVTLRCSPKSGHDTVSWYQQALGQGPQFIFQYYEEEERQRGNFPDRFSGHQFPNYSSELNVNALLLGDSALYLCASSILAGSTDTQYFGPGTRLTVL.

The chain uses TRBV4-1 and TRBJ2-2; 7 bases fit TRBD1. The CDR3 loop spans 14 amino acids. Germline lookup yields CDR1 MGHRA and CDR2 YSYEKL. The J segment lost 7 bases and the V segment lost 8 bases, leaving 10 bases of the junction unmatched. CDR3 nucleotides: TGCGCCAGCTCCCAGGGGCAGGGGGACGGGGAGCTGTTTTTT. Residues: CASSQGQGDGELFF.

This clone was counted a single time. This chain links TRBV6-5 with TRBJ1-1; a weak D match, TRBD1 (5 bases). Trimming left V 2 bases short and J 5 bases short, with 9 bases between. This CDR3 has 13 residues. The germline V gene encodes CDR1 MNHEY and CDR2 SVGAGI. The CDR3 sequence is CASSYAGFTEAFF. The CDR3 nucleotides are TGTGCCAGCAGTTACGCAGGGTTTACTGAAGCTTTCTTT.

The gene calls are TRBV11-3 and TRBJ2-1; 8 nucleotides line up with TRBD2. CDR1 SGHNT and CDR2 YENEEA come from the germline V gene. The CDR3 contains 16 residues. Losses at the gene ends were 0 bases for V and 4 bases for J; bases not matched to a gene: 5. CDR3 nucleotides: TGTGCCAGCAGCTTAGAGGCGGGAGGATCTTACAATGAGCAGTTCTTC. This gives the protein CASSLEAGGSYNEQFF.

The chain combines TRBV19 with TRBJ1-2; weak D call: TRBD1 (5 bases). Germline CDR1 and CDR2: LNHDA and SQIVND (reference sequence). Trimming took 8 bases from V and 5 from J, leaving 12 bases between them. This CDR3 is built from 12 residues. The CDR3 loop reads CASREGTYGYTF. CDR3 coding DNA: TGTGCCAGTCGGGAGGGGACTTATGGCTACACCTTC.

The rearrangement uses TRBV2 and TRBJ2-1, with a weak D call TRBD1 (5 bases). V was trimmed by 6 bases and J by 6 bases, leaving 15 bases between them. The CDR3 runs 14 residues. Germline V gives CDR1 SNHLY, CDR2 FYNNEI. For the CDR3, the DNA is TGTGCCAGCAGGGGGTCTGTTGGGGCCAATGAGCAGTTCTTC. Translated: CASRGSVGANEQFF. The entire variable domain, with the rest obtained from reference TRBV2 and TRBJ2-1, is as follows: EPEVTQTPSHQVTQMGQEVILRCVPISNHLYFYWYRQILGQKVEFLVSFYNNEISEKSEIFDDQFSVERPDGSNFTLKIRSTKLEDSAMYFCASRGSVGANEQFFGPGTRLTVL.

The CDR3 DNA follows: TGTGCCAGCAGCTTGGATACCAGCGACTTCGGGGAGCTGTTTTTT. Its translation: CASSLDTSDFGELFF. The chain recombines TRBV5-4 with TRBJ2-2; D unclear. Trimming shortened V by 0 bases and J by 7 bases, and 13 bases separated the two germline ends. Germline CDR1 reads SGHNT; CDR2 reads YYREEE (reference sequence). This CDR3 is 15 amino acids long. The variable domain in full, completed from reference TRBV5-4 and TRBJ2-2, reads ETGVTQSPTHLIKTRGQQVTLRCSSQSGHNTVSWYQQALGQGPQFIFQYYREEENGRGNFPPRFSGLQFPNYSSELNVNALELDDSALYLCASSLDTSDFGELFFGEGSRLTVL.

This clone was recorded once. The chain is built from TRBV6-5 and TRBJ1-2; weak D call: TRBD1 (6 bases). Trimming took off 7 bases at V and 6 bases at J, with 21 bases between the two ends. Looked up from germline, CDR1 is MNHEY and CDR2 is SVGAGI. The CDR3 sequence is 15 residues long. CDR3 amino acids: CASTINLRGSHGYTF. The CDR3 DNA reads as TGTGCCAGCACCATAAACCTCAGGGGATCTCATGGCTACACCTTC.

V gene TRBV10-3 combines with J gene TRBJ1-4, with D possibly TRBD1 on 6 matching bases. Deletions cut 5 bases from V and 4 bases from J, with 17 bases between. In germline, CDR1 is ENHRY, CDR2 SYGVKD. CDR3 size: 16 residues. The chain's CDR3 is CAISPGESGINEKLFF. For the CDR3, the DNA is TGTGCCATCAGTCCAGGGGAAAGTGGGATTAATGAAAAACTGTTTTTT.

This rearrangement joins TRBV5-1 to TRBJ2-3, with 8 bases identical to TRBD1. The germline V gene has CDR1 SGHRS and CDR2 YFSETQ. This CDR3 is 15 amino acids long. Trimming removed 3 bases from V and 3 bases from J; junction bases left unmatched: 6. The CDR3 spells CASSSAGQGTDTQYF. The CDR3 nucleotides read TGCGCCAGCAGCTCAGCCGGACAGGGAACAGATACGCAGTATTTT.

The rearrangement links TRBV10-1 to TRBJ2-7; TRBD1 is a possible D gene (5 bases). Germline CDR1 reads WNHNN; CDR2 reads SYGVQD (reference sequence). V lost 7 bases to trimming and J lost 0 bases, with 10 bases between them. This CDR3 is built from 13 residues. CDR3 loop: CASKDSPSYEQYF. The CDR3, as DNA: TGCGCCAGCAAAGACAGCCCCTCCTACGAGCAGTACTTC.

The gene calls are TRBV29-1 and TRBJ1-4; 10 bases line up with TRBD1. Germline lookup yields CDR1 SQVTM and CDR2 ANQGSEA. The CDR3 covers 19 residues. V lost 1 base to trimming and J lost 5 bases; unmatched junction nucleotides: 16. The CDR3 DNA sequence: TGCAGCGTTGAAGCCCCTTTCGGGACAGGGGCCGGAGAAAATGAAAAACTGTTTTTT. It codes for CSVEAPFGTGAGENEKLFF.

The chain joins TRBV5-8 to TRBJ2-1; 8 nucleotides match TRBD1. The CDR3 loop spans 15 amino acids. V was clipped by 0 bases and J by 8 bases; unmatched bases: 7. The germline V gene encodes CDR1 SGHTS and CDR2 YDEGEE. The CDR3 DNA is TGTGCCAGCAGCTTGGCGGCAGGGGGCAGGGATGAGCAGTTCTTC. Translation: CASSLAAGGRDEQFF. The complete variable domain, with remaining parts taken from reference TRBV5-8 and TRBJ2-1, reads EAGVTQSPTHLIKTRGQQATLRCSPISGHTSVYWYQQALGLGLQFLLWYDEGEERNRGNFPPRFSGRQFPNYSSELNVNALELEDSALYLCASSLAAGGRDEQFFGPGTRLTVL.

CDR3: CASSSLSAEAFF. The CDR3 DNA is TGTGCCAGCAGTTCACTGAGTGCTGAAGCTTTCTTT. The chain has TRBV6-5 and TRBJ1-1, with no clear D. The V end was cut by 4 bases, the J end by 6 bases, with 9 bases between. The CDR3 runs 12 residues. CDR1 and CDR2 from the germline V gene are MNHEY and SVGAGI.

This chain connects TRBV27 to TRBJ2-7; 7 bases match TRBD1. Germline loops: CDR1 MNHEY, CDR2 SMNVEV (reference sequence). The CDR3 runs 13 residues. Trimming removed 4 bases from V and 0 bases from J; junction bases left unmatched: 0. The CDR3 protein is CASSWDSSYEQYF. In DNA, the CDR3 is TGTGCCAGCAGTTGGGACAGCTCCTACGAGCAGTACTTC.

The chain uses TRBV7-8 and TRBJ1-2; 8 nucleotides line up with TRBD1. The CDR3 is made up of 14 amino acids. V was clipped by 2 bases and J by 3 bases; unmatched bases: 2. Germline CDR1 is SGHVS and CDR2 is FQNEAQ. CDR3 residues: CASSLQGADYGYTF. The CDR3 nucleotides read TGTGCCAGCAGCTTACAGGGGGCTGACTATGGCTACACCTTC.

The chain couples TRBV5-5 to TRBJ1-6; TRBD1 aligns across 12 bases. Germline V lookup: CDR1 SGHKS, CDR2 YYEKEE (reference sequence). The V segment lost 0 bases and the J segment 9 bases; nucleotides outside the gene matches: 7. This CDR3 has 17 residues. The CDR3 bases are TGTGCCAGCAGCTTGGCACCGGGACAGGGGGCGGGTTCACCCCTCCACTTT. Residues: CASSLAPGQGAGSPLHF.

The J gene is TRBJ1-2, the V gene TRBV5-4; D might be TRBD1 (6 bases). This CDR3 contains 14 residues. CDR1 is SGHNT, CDR2 YYREEE, per germline (reference sequence). V lost 2 bases to trimming and J lost 6 bases, with 14 bases between them. The CDR3 reads CASSFANRVDGYTF. CDR3 DNA: TGTGCCAGCAGCTTCGCGAACAGGGTAGATGGCTACACCTTC.

The rearrangement links TRBV5-1 to TRBJ2-5; 9 bases line up with TRBD2. CDR1 SGHRS and CDR2 YFSETQ come from the germline V gene. The ends lost 4 bases at V and 1 base at J; junction bases unmatched: 8. This CDR3 has 16 amino acids. The chain's CDR3 is CASSPLLAGFQETQYF. The CDR3 nucleotides are TGCGCCAGCAGCCCATTACTAGCGGGCTTCCAAGAGACCCAGTACTTC.